The clone carrying this TCR beta chain was counted a few times. The antigen remains undetermined. This record belongs to a study of shared clonotypes between healthy human individuals. Notes on the study in general: The authors expected sequencing depth to affect clonotype sharing among donors. Naive subsets, compared against memory subsets, generally had larger estimated richness values.

Germline CDR1 is MDHEN and CDR2 is SYDVKM. V shed 7 bases and J shed 4 bases, with 14 bases lying between them. The CDR3 runs 13 residues. TCRdb's copy holds only in-frame clones and misses some; the assay was immunoSEQ multiplex PCR. The sample records 150,000 to 200,000 clones, about 93% being singletons. The rearrangement joins TRBV28 to TRBJ2-7; D not certain. The source is a woman in her thirties in good health. Sequenced material: naive CD4+ T cells sorted from blood. Subset noted: CD45RA+ positively selected. For the CDR3, the DNA is TGTGCCAGCACCATGGACCACTCTTACGAGCAGTACTTC. It encodes CASTMDHSYEQYF. Combining the CDR3 with reference TRBV28 and TRBJ2-7 gives the whole variable domain DVKVTQSSRYLVKRTGEKVFLECVQDMDHENMFWYRQDPGLGLRLIYFSYDVKMKEKGDIPEGYSVSREKKERFSLILESASTNQTSMYLCASTMDHSYEQYFGPGTRLTVT.